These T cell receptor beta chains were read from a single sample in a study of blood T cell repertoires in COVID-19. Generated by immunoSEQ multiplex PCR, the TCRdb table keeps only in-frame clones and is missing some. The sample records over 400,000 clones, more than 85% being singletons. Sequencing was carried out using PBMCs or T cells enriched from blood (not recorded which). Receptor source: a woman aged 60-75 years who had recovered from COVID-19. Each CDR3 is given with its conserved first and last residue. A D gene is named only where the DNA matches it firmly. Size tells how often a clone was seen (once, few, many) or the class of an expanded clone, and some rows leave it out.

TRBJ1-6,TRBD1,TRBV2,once,CASSERGSGGSPLHF,TGTGCCAGCAGTGAAAGGGGGTCAGGGGGTTCACCCCTCCACTTT
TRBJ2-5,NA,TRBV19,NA,CASSIGAAETETQYF,TGTGCCAGTAGTATAGGGGCTGCCGAGACGGAGACCCAGTACTTC
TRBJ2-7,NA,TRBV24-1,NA,CATREKTVRGYEQYF,TGTGCCACCAGGGAAAAGACAGTCCGTGGCTACGAGCAGTACTTC
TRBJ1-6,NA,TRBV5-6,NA,CASSLWLGASYNSPLHF,TGTGCCAGCAGCTTGTGGTTAGGGGCGAGTTATAATTCACCCCTCCACTTT
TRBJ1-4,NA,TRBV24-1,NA,CATSDAGEGKLFF,TGTGCCACCAGTGATGCCGGGGAGGGGAAGCTGTTTTTT
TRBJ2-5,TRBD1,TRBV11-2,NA,CASSPRPLTGSRQETQYF,TGTGCCAGCAGCCCGCGCCCTCTGACAGGGTCGAGACAAGAGACCCAGTACTTC
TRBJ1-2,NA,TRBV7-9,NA,CASSPRGGDGYTF,TGTGCCAGCAGCCCGAGGGGGGGCGATGGCTACACCTTC
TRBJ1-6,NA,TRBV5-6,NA,CASSLAGSYNSPLHF,TGTGCCAGCAGCTTGGCAGGCTCCTATAATTCACCCCTCCACTTT
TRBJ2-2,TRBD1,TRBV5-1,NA,CASSRFDRGTGELFF,TGCGCCAGCAGCCGCTTCGACAGGGGGACCGGGGAGCTGTTTTTT
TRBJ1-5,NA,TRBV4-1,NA,CASSPGGPLNQPQHF,TGCGCCAGCAGCCCGGGGGGACCCCTCAATCAGCCCCAGCATTTT
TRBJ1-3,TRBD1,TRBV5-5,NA,CASSLTGAIGNTIYF,TGTGCCAGCAGCTTGACAGGGGCAATTGGAAACACCATATATTTT
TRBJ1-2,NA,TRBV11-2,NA,CASSLPTETVSLNPNGYTF,TGTGCCAGCAGCTTACCTACCGAGACAGTAAGCCTGAACCCAAATGGCTACACCTTC
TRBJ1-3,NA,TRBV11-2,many,CASSQGAGLGNTIYF,TGTGCCAGCAGCCAAGGGGCAGGGCTAGGAAACACCATATATTTT
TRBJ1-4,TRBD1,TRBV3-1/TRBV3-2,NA,CASSRAQLQGLGEKLFF,TGTGCCAGCAGCCGAGCACAACTACAGGGGCTAGGGGAAAAACTGTTTTTT
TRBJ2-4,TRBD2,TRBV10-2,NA,CASSGGDLAKNIQYF,TGCGCCAGCTCGGGGGGAGACCTAGCCAAAAACATTCAGTACTTC
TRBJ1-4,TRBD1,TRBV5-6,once,CASSLADRVGEKLFF,TGTGCCAGCAGCTTGGCGGACAGGGTGGGTGAAAAACTGTTTTTT
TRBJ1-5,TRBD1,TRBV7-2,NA,CASSLGDREGQPQHF,TGTGCCAGCAGCTTAGGGGACAGGGAGGGACAGCCCCAGCATTTT
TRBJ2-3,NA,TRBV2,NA,CASSDLASYTDTQYF,TGTGCCAGCAGTGACCTCGCGTCCTACACAGATACGCAGTATTTT
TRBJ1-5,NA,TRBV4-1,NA,CASSQDLGGRVNQPQHF,TGCGCCAGCAGCCAAGATCTCGGGGGAAGGGTCAATCAGCCCCAGCATTTT
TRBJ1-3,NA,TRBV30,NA,CAWSAQGSGNTIYF,TGTGCCTGGAGTGCCCAGGGGTCTGGAAACACCATATATTTT
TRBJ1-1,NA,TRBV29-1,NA,CSVEEGRGTEAFF,TGCAGCGTTGAGGAGGGCCGGGGCACTGAAGCTTTCTTT
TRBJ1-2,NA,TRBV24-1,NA,CATSGGGGYGYTF,TGTGCCACCTCTGGGGGGGGTGGTTATGGCTACACCTTC
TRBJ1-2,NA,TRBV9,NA,CASSVGVGVTGYTF,TGTGCCAGCAGCGTAGGGGTAGGGGTAACAGGCTACACCTTC
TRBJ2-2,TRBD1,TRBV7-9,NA,CARPGQGATGELFF,TGTGCCAGGCCGGGACAGGGGGCGACCGGGGAGCTGTTTTTT
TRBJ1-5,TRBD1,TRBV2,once,CASRVQTGNNQPQHF,TGTGCCAGCAGGGTTCAGACAGGGAACAATCAGCCCCAGCATTTT
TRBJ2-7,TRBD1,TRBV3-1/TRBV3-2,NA,CASSQGQGYEQYF,TGTGCCAGCAGCCAAGGACAGGGGTACGAGCAGTACTTC
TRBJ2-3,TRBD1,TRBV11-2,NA,CASSLGLTGGKGDTQYF,TGTGCCAGCAGCTTGGGATTGACAGGGGGCAAGGGAGATACGCAGTATTTT